These 26 T cell receptor beta chains originate from one sample sequenced in a study of T-cell memory formation after mild COVID-19. From the 5' RACE reads, TCRdb called clonotypes with MiXCR, one entry per CDR3 protein. The table lists 140,000 or so distinct CDR3 sequences, 15% to 20% of them singletons. The sample consisted of PBMCs or a T cell subset sorted from them (not recorded which). The receptor set was obtained from an adult woman who had mild COVID-19 (a few samples of this study predate the infection). Cell type and time point are not known.

The gene calls are TRBV5-1 and TRBJ1-3, with D possibly matching TRBD1 (6 bases). From germline, CDR1 is SGHRS and CDR2 YFSETQ. Trimming took off 5 bases at V and 0 bases at J, with 12 bases between the two ends. The CDR3 is 15 amino acids. Here the CDR3 reads CASRDSLSSGNTIYF. The DNA of the CDR3 is TGCGCCAGCAGGGACAGCCTGAGCTCTGGAAACACCATATATTTT.

The V gene is TRBV10-3, the J gene TRBJ2-5; D unclear. CDR1 is ENHRY, CDR2 SYGVKD, per germline. The V gene lost 10 bases and the J gene lost 0 bases, with 15 bases spanning the gap. This CDR3 spans 14 amino acids. The CDR3 bases are TGTGCCACACATTCCGAGGCAGACCAAGAGACCCAGTACTTC. Translating gives CATHSEADQETQYF.

Only a few counts were recorded for this clonotype. V and J are TRBV2 and TRBJ1-2; possibly TRBD1 for D (5 bases). The CDR3 is made up of 14 amino acids. The germline V and J ends were trimmed by 1 base and 3 bases, with 9 bases remaining between them. Germline V gene data show CDR1 as SNHLY and CDR2 as FYNNEI. CDR3 DNA sequence: TGTGCCAGCAGTGAAGGCAGGGCCGACTATGGCTACACCTTC. Translated, it gives CASSEGRADYGYTF. The full variable domain, with the rest looked up from reference TRBV2 and TRBJ1-2, is EPEVTQTPSHQVTQMGQEVILRCVPISNHLYFYWYRQILGQKVEFLVSFYNNEISEKSEIFDDQFSVERPDGSNFTLKIRSTKLEDSAMYFCASSEGRADYGYTFGSGTRLTVV.

This clonotype was picked up a small number of times. The gene calls are TRBV7-2 and TRBJ2-1; 7 nucleotides agree with TRBD1. This CDR3 has 15 residues. The V and J ends lost 3 bases and 7 bases, in that order; junction bases with no gene match: 9. Germline V CDR1 and CDR2: SGHTA, FQGNSA. CDR3 loop: CASSFGQNRGNEQFF. The CDR3 DNA reads TGTGCCAGCAGCTTCGGCCAAAACAGGGGAAATGAGCAGTTCTTC. Based on the CDR3 plus reference TRBV7-2 and TRBJ2-1, the full variable domain is GAGVSQSPSNKVTEKGKDVELRCDPISGHTALYWYRQSLGQGLEFLIYFQGNSAPDKSGLPSDRFSAERTGGSVSTLTIQRTQQEDSAVYLCASSFGQNRGNEQFFGPGTRLTVL.

This clonotype was observed many times. This sequence joins TRBV5-5 and TRBJ2-5; no firm D call. The CDR3 contains 14 residues. Trimming took off 3 bases at V and 4 bases at J, with 13 bases between the two ends. Germline V CDR1 and CDR2: SGHKS, YYEKEE (reference sequence). The CDR3 loop is CASSSAIAGETQYF. Here the CDR3 DNA reads TGTGCCAGCAGCTCCGCGATAGCCGGAGAGACCCAGTACTTC.

Only a few counts were recorded for this clonotype. This chain links TRBV7-2 with TRBJ2-7; TRBD2 agrees at 7 bases. The V and J ends lost 5 bases and 0 bases, in that order; junction bases with no gene match: 16. The CDR3 length is 18 residues. Looked up from germline, CDR1 is SGHTA and CDR2 is FQGNSA. Written as DNA, the CDR3 is TGTGCCAGCAGCCTCGCTGGTAGCGGGTCCCCCAGCTCCTACGAGCAGTACTTC. Translating it yields CASSLAGSGSPSSYEQYF.

The DNA for the CDR3 is TGTGCCAGCGGGGACCAAACCCACGAGCAGTACTTC. This sequence encodes CASGDQTHEQYF. V usage is TRBV6-6 and J usage is TRBJ2-7, with D possibly being TRBD1 or TRBD2 (5 bases each). V shed 8 bases and J shed 5 bases, with 13 bases lying between them. Germline lookup yields CDR1 MNHNY and CDR2 SVGAGI (reference sequence). The CDR3 has 12 residues.

This clonotype has only a few counts. DNA for the CDR3: TGTGCCAGCAGCTTGGGGGCAGGGGGCTCTGGGGCCAACGTCCTGACTTTC. Translated: CASSLGAGGSGANVLTF. This chain uses TRBV5-8 with TRBJ2-6, with 7 bases lining up with TRBD1. With V trimmed by 0 bases and J by 0 bases, 3 bases remained unmatched. CDR1 SGHTS and CDR2 YDEGEE come from the germline V gene. CDR3 size: 17 residues.

The chain couples TRBV18 to TRBJ1-1, with unresolved D. With 3 bases removed from V and 1 base from J, the gap between germline ends came to 6 bases. The CDR3 has 13 residues. Germline V lookup: CDR1 KGHSH, CDR2 LQKENI. The CDR3 DNA reads TGTGCCAGCTCACCGAATAAGAACACTGAAGCTTTCTTT. The encoded protein is CASSPNKNTEAFF.

The J gene is TRBJ2-4, the V gene TRBV4-1; 7 nucleotides match TRBD1. CDR1 MGHRA and CDR2 YSYEKL come from the germline V gene. The CDR3 sequence is 14 residues long. The ends lost 4 bases at V and 1 base at J; junction bases unmatched: 1. CDR3 coding DNA: TGCGCCAGCAGCCCACAGGGGGCCAAAAACATTCAGTACTTC. It specifies CASSPQGAKNIQYF.

The chain uses TRBV21-1 and TRBJ2-7; whether TRBD1, the table's D call, matches the DNA was not checked. TRBV21-1 is a pseudogene locus. The CDR3 loop spans 17 amino acids. The CDR3 bases are TGTGCCAGCAGCAGCCTGGTCAGGGGCGGGCAGCACTACGAGCAGTACTTC. Translating gives CASSSLVRGGQHYEQYF.

The genes are TRBV7-8 and TRBJ2-2, with 8 positions matching TRBD1. CDR3 length: 15 amino acids. The germline gives CDR1 SGHVS, CDR2 FQNEAQ. Trimming cost V 3 bases and J 7 bases; bases outside gene matches: 7. DNA for the CDR3: TGTGCCAGCAGCTTGGCAGGGGGCTTGGGCGGGGAGCTGTTTTTT. Protein: CASSLAGGLGGELFF.

This clonotype was seen more than once but under ten times. Here the CDR3 DNA reads TGTGCCAGCAGTGTGAGACAGGGGTCTGGATACAATGAGCAGTTCTTC. This translates into CASSVRQGSGYNEQFF. The chain links TRBV12-3 or TRBV12-4 to TRBJ2-1; TRBD1 aligns across 8 bases. The CDR3 totals 16 residues. The J segment lost 4 bases and the V segment lost 5 bases, leaving 10 bases of the junction unmatched.

This chain joins TRBV12-3 or TRBV12-4 and TRBJ1-6, with a weak D call TRBD1 (5 bases). With 0 bases removed from V and 9 bases from J, the gap between germline ends came to 9 bases. The CDR3 covers 14 residues. The CDR3 DNA reads TGTGCCAGCAGTTTAGCGCAGGGAGGTTCACCCCTCCACTTT. Its protein is CASSLAQGGSPLHF.

In its sample, this clonotype was seen a few times. The CDR3 bases are TGTGCCAGCAGCCTCCGGACTAGCGCTAGCTCCTACAATGAGCAGTTCTTC. It translates to CASSLRTSASSYNEQFF. The chain is built from TRBV4-2 and TRBJ2-1; 9 positions match TRBD2. The CDR3 spans 17 residues. V gave up 4 bases and J gave up 0 bases; unmatched junction bases: 7. Germline V CDR1 and CDR2: LGHNA, YNFKEQ.

As regards this clonotype: One junction end disagrees with the germline gene, perhaps due to a read error. V is TRBV6-5 and J is TRBJ2-7, with D possibly being TRBD1 (5 bases). CDR1 MNHEY and CDR2 SVGAGI come from the germline V gene. This CDR3 is 14 amino acids long. The CDR3 DNA sequence: TGTGCCAGCAGTTACTCGCGAGACAGTCCTTTAGGGGACTTC. Protein sequence: CASSYSRDSPLGDF.

The chain combines TRBV3-1 with TRBJ2-5; D not resolved. The CDR3 has 13 residues. Deletions cut 4 bases from V and 5 bases from J, with 11 bases between. The germline gives CDR1 LGHDT, CDR2 YNNKEL (reference sequence). The CDR3 loop is CASSPLGSETQYF. CDR3 coding DNA: TGTGCCAGCAGCCCCCTAGGGTCGGAGACCCAGTACTTC.

This clonotype was counted only a few times. CDR3 in amino acids: CATSDVGLGGVVQFF. The CDR3 DNA reads as TGTGCCACCAGTGATGTGGGCCTAGGGGGGGTTGTGCAGTTCTTC. The rearrangement uses TRBV24-1 and TRBJ2-1, with D perhaps TRBD2 (7 bases). In germline, CDR1 is KGHDR, CDR2 SFDVKD. The ends were cut back, 3 bases at V and 12 bases at J, with 20 bases in the middle. The CDR3 loop spans 15 amino acids.

This clonotype was seen a handful of times. The J gene is TRBJ2-1, the V gene TRBV7-9; the D is unclear. This CDR3 is 13 amino acids long. CDR1 is SEHNR, CDR2 FQNEAQ, per germline (reference sequence). V shed 1 base and J shed 7 bases, with 8 bases lying between them. The CDR3 DNA reads TGTGCCAGCAGCTTAGTCGGTAGAAATGAGCAGTTCTTC. Translation: CASSLVGRNEQFF.

This clonotype was recorded only once. The chain joins TRBV5-1 to TRBJ2-1, with D unresolved. The CDR3 has 15 residues. The germline CDR1 and CDR2 sequences are SGHRS and YFSETQ. Deletions cut 3 bases from V and 0 bases from J, with 10 bases between. The CDR3 region is CASSSDFGSYNEQFF. The CDR3 region has the DNA TGCGCCAGCAGCTCAGACTTCGGCTCCTACAATGAGCAGTTCTTC.

This chain links TRBV5-1 with TRBJ2-2, with D perhaps matching TRBD1 (5 bases). The CDR3 length is 15 residues. Germline-derived CDR1 and CDR2 are SGHRS and YFSETQ. Deletions cut 8 bases from V and 6 bases from J, with 20 bases between. This CDR3 is CASHFGQGWPGELFF. The CDR3, as DNA: TGCGCCAGTCATTTCGGGCAGGGATGGCCCGGGGAGCTGTTTTTT.

This clonotype was observed a few times. V gene TRBV12-5 combines with J gene TRBJ1-2; 7 bases fit TRBD1. The CDR3 runs to 14 residues. Trimming took 1 base from V and 4 from J; bases not matched to a gene: 3. Germline CDR1 reads LGHNT; CDR2 reads FRNRAP. This CDR3 is CASGLDTGVYGYTF. The CDR3 DNA is TGTGCTAGTGGTTTGGACACAGGGGTCTATGGCTACACCTTC.

This clonotype was seen more than once but under ten times. The CDR3 region has the DNA TGCAGTGCTCTCTACGGCTCAGATACGCAGTATTTT. It encodes CSALYGSDTQYF. The chain carries TRBV20-1 and TRBJ2-3; no clear D. This CDR3 has 12 amino acids. Germline-derived CDR1 and CDR2 are DFQATT and SNEGSKA (reference sequence). V was clipped by 5 bases and J by 4 bases, with 10 bases between them.

This clonotype was counted a few times. The genes are TRBV7-2 and TRBJ1-5; a possible D gene is TRBD1 (5 bases). CDR3 size: 17 residues. V shed 4 bases and J shed 2 bases, with 18 bases lying between them. Per germline, CDR1 SGHTA and CDR2 FQGNSA. The CDR3 reads CASSSAWGKAGNQPQHF. Written as DNA, the CDR3 is TGTGCCAGCAGCTCCGCTTGGGGCAAAGCTGGCAATCAGCCCCAGCATTTT.

This clonotype showed up just a few times. J is TRBJ1-5 and V is TRBV20-1, with unresolved D. Germline lookup yields CDR1 DFQATT and CDR2 SNEGSKA (reference sequence). V was pared by 3 bases and J by 9 bases, with 15 bases between. This CDR3 contains 13 residues. CDR3 DNA: TGCAGTGCTAGGTCGGCAGACCGGGGGCCCCAGCATTTT. Its translation: CSARSADRGPQHF.

The chain recombines TRBV6-5 with TRBJ2-3; 16 bases align to TRBD2. CDR3 length: 21 amino acids. V was clipped by 2 bases and J by 5 bases; unmatched bases: 16. CDR1 and CDR2 from the germline V gene are MNHEY and SVGAGI. The CDR3 protein is CASSYTKRGLAGGPVRDTQYF. CDR3 bases: TGTGCCAGCAGTTACACCAAAAGGGGACTAGCGGGGGGGCCAGTTCGAGATACGCAGTATTTT.